One and the same sample provided the 3 T cell receptor beta chains below, sequenced in a study of cytomegalovirus exposure and HLA in healthy donors. A multiplex PCR was run with 60 Vbeta primers and 13 Jbeta primers. Sequencing used immunoSEQ multiplex PCR; TCRdb keeps in-frame clones, though not all of them. The sample lists 93,000 or so clones, 79% occurring once. Input material: PBMCs. These receptors originate from a man in his forties or fifties in good health and CMV-seropositive.

The chain uses TRBV5-6 and TRBJ1-2; the match to TRBD1 covers 9 bases. This CDR3 comprises 15 residues. The V gene end was trimmed by 2 bases and the J gene end by 8 bases; junction bases not matched to a gene: 10. Germline V gene data show CDR1 as SGHDT and CDR2 as YYEEEE. The CDR3 bases are TGTGCCAGCAGCTTTCGTGACAGGGGGTCCCAAGGCTACACCTTC. Protein: CASSFRDRGSQGYTF.

Regarding this clone: Other DNA sequences from this sample encode an identical CDR3 as well. The chain links TRBV7-8 to TRBJ2-2; TRBD2 aligns across 7 bases. V trimming: 8 bases; J trimming: 8 bases; junction bases outside the gene matches: 11. This CDR3 has 14 amino acids. The germline V gene encodes CDR1 SGHVS and CDR2 FQNEAQ. This chain's CDR3 is CASCQREGAGELFF. The CDR3 DNA sequence: TGTGCCAGCTGCCAGAGGGAGGGCGCAGGGGAGCTGTTTTTT.

The rearrangement joins TRBV7-9 to TRBJ2-1, with D perhaps matching TRBD1 (6 bases). The CDR3 extends over 15 amino acids. The V gene lost 5 bases and the J gene lost 2 bases, with 13 bases spanning the gap. Germline V lookup: CDR1 SEHNR, CDR2 FQNEAQ (reference sequence). The CDR3 DNA reads TGTGCCAGCAGCAACAGGGCGGCCACCTACAATGAGCAGTTCTTC. It specifies CASSNRAATYNEQFF. Complete variable domain (other parts from reference TRBV7-9 and TRBJ2-1): DTGVSQNPRHKITKRGQNVTFRCDPISEHNRLYWYRQTLGQGPEFLTYFQNEAQLEKSRLLSDRFSAERPKGSFSTLEIQRTEQGDSAMYLCASSNRAATYNEQFFGPGTRLTVL.